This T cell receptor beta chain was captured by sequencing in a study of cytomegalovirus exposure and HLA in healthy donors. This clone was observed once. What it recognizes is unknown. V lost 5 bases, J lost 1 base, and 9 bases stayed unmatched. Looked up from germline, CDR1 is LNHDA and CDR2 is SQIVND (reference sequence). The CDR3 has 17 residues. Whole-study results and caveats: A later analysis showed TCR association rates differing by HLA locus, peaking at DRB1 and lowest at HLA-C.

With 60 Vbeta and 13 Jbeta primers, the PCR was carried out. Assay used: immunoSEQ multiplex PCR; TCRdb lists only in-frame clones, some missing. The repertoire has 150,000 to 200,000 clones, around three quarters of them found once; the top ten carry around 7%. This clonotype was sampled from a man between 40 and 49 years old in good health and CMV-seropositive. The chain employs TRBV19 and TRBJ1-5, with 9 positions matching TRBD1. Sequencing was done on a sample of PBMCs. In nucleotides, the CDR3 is TGTGCCAGTAGTCCTCCGGGGACAGGGCTAAGCAATCAGCCCCAGCATTTT. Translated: CASSPPGTGLSNQPQHF.